The 27 T cell receptor beta chains in this list originate from one sample, sequenced in a study of T cells after yellow fever vaccination. Each CDR3 protein gets one entry after TCRdb re-called the 5' RACE reads with MiXCR. Altogether about 260,000 distinct CDR3 sequences are present, 10% to 15% being singletons, with the ten largest covering less than 0.55%. The sequencing here drew on CD4+ T cells sorted from PBMCs, taken 45 days after the yellow fever booster vaccination. All receptors derive from a man aged 25-45 years who received the YFV17D yellow fever vaccine.

The chain recombines TRBV7-2 with TRBJ2-3; 9 bases line up with TRBD2. Germline-derived CDR1 and CDR2 are SGHTA and FQGNSA. The ends lost 5 bases at V and 8 bases at J; junction bases unmatched: 14. The CDR3 runs 16 residues. In DNA, the CDR3 is TGTGCCAGCAGCCCCCTAGCGGGGACGGGTACCGCTACGCAGTATTTT. Translating it yields CASSPLAGTGTATQYF.

The chain couples TRBV7-2 to TRBJ2-7; TRBD2 agrees at 8 bases. CDR1 and CDR2 from the germline V gene are SGHTA and FQGNSA. The CDR3 has 14 residues. Trimming took 5 bases from V and 2 from J; bases not matched to a gene: 5. The CDR3 DNA sequence: TGTGCCAGCAGCGCTACTAGCGGAACCTACGAGCAGTACTTC. It is translated as CASSATSGTYEQYF.

As to this clonotype: A much larger clone differs from this one at a single base, so this may be a read error. The genes are TRBV28 and TRBJ2-7, with 7 bases that match TRBD1. The CDR3 length is 13 residues. V shed 7 bases, J shed 1 base, and the junction held 4 bases outside the gene matches. Germline loops: CDR1 MDHEN, CDR2 SYDVKM. The CDR3 bases are TGTGCCAGCATCCCGGGACAGTCCTACGAGCAGTACTTC. This encodes CASIPGQSYEQYF. The complete variable domain, with remaining parts taken from reference TRBV28 and TRBJ2-7, reads DVKVTQSSRYLVKRTGEKVFLECVQDMDHENMFWYRQDPGLGLRLIYFSYDVKMKEKGDIPEGYSVSREKKERFSLILESASTNQTSMYLCASIPGQSYEQYFGPGTRLTVT.

This clonotype was picked up one time. The J gene is TRBJ2-7, the V gene TRBV20-1, with a tentative D call TRBD2 (6 bases). The CDR3 spans 13 residues. V was cut by 2 bases and J by 4 bases, with 12 bases left in between. Germline values: CDR1 DFQATT, CDR2 SNEGSKA (reference sequence). CDR3 amino acids: CSARRFAGYEQYF. DNA for the CDR3: TGCAGTGCTAGACGTTTCGCGGGATACGAGCAGTACTTC.

This clonotype was detected a few times. The chain has TRBV5-1 and TRBJ2-1; D gene unclear. CDR3 length: 15 residues. V was pared by 6 bases and J by 2 bases, with 15 bases between. CDR1 and CDR2 (germline): SGHRS, YFSETQ. In DNA form, the CDR3 reads TGCGCCAGCAAAATCGCGACCACACCCTACAATGAGCAGTTCTTC. It encodes CASKIATTPYNEQFF.

The rearrangement joins TRBV14 to TRBJ2-5; D is perhaps TRBD1 (5 bases). The CDR3 has 17 residues. Trimming took off 2 bases at V and 2 bases at J, with 18 bases between the two ends. CDR1 is SGHDN, CDR2 FVKESK, per germline. CDR3 amino acids: CASSQTSGQGNQETQYF. DNA for the CDR3: TGTGCCAGCAGCCAAACATCTGGGCAGGGTAATCAAGAGACCCAGTACTTC.

The chain employs TRBV7-9 and TRBJ2-2; D is uncertain. Germline V gene lookup returns CDR1 SEHNR and CDR2 FQNEAQ (reference sequence). Deletions cut 5 bases from V and 7 bases from J, with 14 bases between. This CDR3 has 14 amino acids. The CDR3 loop is CASSLVSVIGELFF. In DNA, the CDR3 is TGTGCCAGCAGCCTAGTGTCAGTGATCGGGGAGCTGTTTTTT.

This clonotype was counted only a few times. The rearrangement joins TRBV20-1 to TRBJ2-1; D is unclear. Germline-derived CDR1 and CDR2 are DFQATT and SNEGSKA (reference sequence). V was pared by 0 bases and J by 5 bases, with 17 bases between. The CDR3 loop spans 16 amino acids. The CDR3: CSARDRGRPIDNEQFF. Written as DNA, the CDR3 is TGCAGTGCTAGAGATCGTGGGCGGCCCATTGACAATGAGCAGTTCTTC.

This clonotype was observed a few times. The J gene is TRBJ1-6, the V gene TRBV5-1; TRBD1 agrees at 10 bases. Germline V gives CDR1 SGHRS, CDR2 YFSETQ. The CDR3 totals 14 residues. V trimming: 5 bases; J trimming: 11 bases; junction bases outside the gene matches: 7. The CDR3 sequence is CASRSGQGLTPLHF. DNA of the CDR3: TGCGCCAGCAGATCGGGACAGGGGCTGACACCCCTCCACTTT.

The table lists this clonotype with many counts. V is TRBV20-1 and J is TRBJ1-1, with 8 bases matching TRBD1. The CDR3 contains 13 residues. From germline, CDR1 is DFQATT and CDR2 SNEGSKA (reference sequence). Trimming at V came to 2 bases and at J to 1 base, leaving 0 bases not matched to a gene. This chain's CDR3 is CSARQGANTEAFF. DNA for the CDR3: TGCAGTGCTAGACAGGGGGCGAACACTGAAGCTTTCTTT.

This chain joins TRBV7-8 and TRBJ1-5; 7 bases fit TRBD1. Germline values: CDR1 SGHVS, CDR2 FQNEAQ. CDR3 length: 14 residues. V shed 5 bases, J shed 6 bases, and the junction held 7 bases outside the gene matches. CDR3 sequence reads: CASSHGQAGQPQHF. The CDR3, as DNA: TGTGCCAGCAGCCACGGACAGGCGGGTCAGCCCCAGCATTTT.

This clonotype has just a few counts. This chain links TRBV5-1 with TRBJ2-1; unclear D gene. With 0 bases removed from V and 4 bases from J, the gap between germline ends came to 8 bases. From germline, CDR1 is SGHRS and CDR2 YFSETQ. The CDR3 has 14 residues. The CDR3 coding sequence is TGCGCCAGCAGCTTGGCGCAGGCTTACAATGAGCAGTTCTTC. This translates into CASSLAQAYNEQFF.

This clonotype was seen a few times. V and J are TRBV2 and TRBJ2-3, with TRBD2 as a possible D gene (6 bases). Germline V CDR1 and CDR2: SNHLY, FYNNEI. The CDR3 covers 12 residues. The V end lost 7 bases, the J end lost 5 bases, and 10 bases lay between the germline ends. CDR3 DNA: TGTGCCAGCAAGACTAGTGAAGATACGCAGTATTTT. Residues: CASKTSEDTQYF.

The genes are TRBV9 and TRBJ2-1; 8 bases are a match to TRBD2. Per the germline V gene, CDR1 is SGDLS and CDR2 is YYNGEE. Germline trimming cut 0 bases from V and 8 bases from J; bases unmatched to any gene: 10. The CDR3 loop spans 16 amino acids. CDR3 DNA: TGTGCCAGCAGCGTAGAGTCTAGCGGGCCCTCGGATGAGCAGTTCTTC. Its translation is CASSVESSGPSDEQFF.

This clonotype was seen only a few times. The chain combines TRBV5-6 with TRBJ2-1; unclear D gene. Germline V CDR1 and CDR2: SGHDT, YYEEEE. The V gene lost 4 bases and the J gene lost 2 bases, with 13 bases spanning the gap. This CDR3 is built from 15 residues. The CDR3 is CASSVGPGTYNEQFF. CDR3 nucleotide sequence: TGTGCCAGCAGCGTTGGTCCTGGCACCTACAATGAGCAGTTCTTC.

V gene TRBV10-3 combines with J gene TRBJ2-7, with 7 bases aligning to TRBD1. Trimming cost V 5 bases and J 3 bases; bases outside gene matches: 10. CDR1 and CDR2 (germline): ENHRY, SYGVKD. The CDR3 contains 15 residues. This CDR3 reads CAISFSNRQGYEQYF. The CDR3 DNA reads TGTGCCATCAGTTTTTCCAATAGACAGGGCTACGAGCAGTACTTC.

The chain carries TRBV4-3 and TRBJ2-6; maybe TRBD1 (6 bases). This CDR3 has 15 residues. The germline gives CDR1 LGHNA, CDR2 YSLEER. V gave up 7 bases and J gave up 1 base, with 11 bases separating them. The CDR3 DNA sequence: TGCGCCAGCATCCATACAGGGTCTGGGGCCAACGTCCTGACTTTC. This gives the protein CASIHTGSGANVLTF.

This clonotype was seen a handful of times. CDR3 residues: CASSLVEGRYQETQYF. The CDR3 DNA is TGTGCCAGCAGCTTAGTAGAGGGACGGTATCAAGAGACCCAGTACTTC. V usage is TRBV7-2 and J usage is TRBJ2-5, with D perhaps assigned TRBD1 or TRBD2 (5 bases each). V shed 1 base and J shed 2 bases, with 14 bases lying between them. The CDR3 extends over 16 amino acids. From germline, CDR1 is SGHTA and CDR2 FQGNSA.

Note on this clonotype: A junction end diverges from the germline sequence, so it may reflect a read error. The V gene is TRBV7-7, the J gene TRBJ2-5; 8 bases line up with TRBD2. In germline, CDR1 is SSHAT, CDR2 FNYEAQ (reference sequence). This CDR3 contains 16 residues. CDR3 nucleotides: TGTGCTAGCAGCTTAGCGGGGTCAGGGGTCGGTGAGACCCATTACTTC. This gives the protein CASSLAGSGVGETHYF.

This clonotype was recorded many times. Here the CDR3 DNA reads TGTGCCATCAGTGAGTCGACGGCAGGTGACCCTAGCACAGATACGCAGTATTTT. The encoded protein is CAISESTAGDPSTDTQYF. The chain joins TRBV10-3 to TRBJ2-3; D uncertain. Per germline, CDR1 ENHRY and CDR2 SYGVKD. Trimming removed 0 bases from V and 0 bases from J, with 16 bases in between. The length of the CDR3 is 18 residues.

This clonotype was counted only a few times. The J gene is TRBJ2-7, the V gene TRBV13; D is ambiguous. The V end was cut by 5 bases, the J end by 0 bases, with 14 bases between. CDR1 is PRHDT, CDR2 FYEKMQ, per germline (reference sequence). The CDR3 contains 15 residues. The CDR3 DNA follows: TGTGCCAGCAGCGGAATGGACGGAAGCTCCTACGAGCAGTACTTC. It codes for CASSGMDGSSYEQYF.

The V and J genes are TRBV20-1 and TRBJ2-7; D is undetermined. Trimming took off 5 bases at V and 2 bases at J, with 10 bases between the two ends. In germline, CDR1 is DFQATT, CDR2 SNEGSKA (reference sequence). The CDR3 runs to 12 residues. As DNA, the CDR3 is TGCAGTGCTCCGTGGGCCCCCTACGAGCAGTACTTC. It yields the protein CSAPWAPYEQYF.

This clonotype was counted only a few times. The CDR3 sequence: CASKPGPAGETQYF. The CDR3 nucleotides are TGTGCCAGCAAGCCAGGGCCGGCGGGAGAGACCCAGTACTTC. V and J are TRBV6-1 and TRBJ2-5; D possibly uses TRBD1 or TRBD2 (5 bases each). Trimming pared 7 bases from V and 4 bases from J, leaving 16 bases between. CDR1 is MNHNS and CDR2 is SASEGT in the germline V gene. The CDR3 totals 14 residues.

The chain has TRBV5-5 and TRBJ2-3; D gene uncertain. V was clipped by 0 bases and J by 6 bases, with 11 bases between them. Germline CDR1 and CDR2: SGHKS and YYEKEE (reference sequence). The CDR3 contains 14 residues. For the CDR3, the DNA is TGTGCCAGCAGCTTGGCTAATGAGTGGGATACGCAGTATTTT. As protein: CASSLANEWDTQYF.

This clonotype was seen more than once but under ten times. The chain links TRBV25-1 to TRBJ1-6; D uncertain. The germline gives CDR1 MGHDK, CDR2 SYGVNS. Between the trimmed V and J ends, which lost 3 bases and 7 bases, there was a span of 10 bases. This CDR3 region has 14 residues. CDR3 DNA: TGTGCCAGCAGTGACTTAGGGCGAAATTCACCCCTCCACTTT. This encodes CASSDLGRNSPLHF. The whole variable domain, filled in from reference TRBV25-1 and TRBJ1-6, reads EADIYQTPRYLVIGTGKKITLECSQTMGHDKMYWYQQDPGMELHLIHYSYGVNSTEKGDLSSESTVSRIRTEHFPLTLESARPSHTSQYLCASSDLGRNSPLHFGNGTRLTVT.

The sample holds a few counts of this clonotype. V and J are TRBV14 and TRBJ1-6, with D perhaps TRBD1 (6 bases). The ends were cut back, 2 bases at V and 5 bases at J, with 7 bases in the middle. The CDR3 consists of 14 residues. CDR1 and CDR2 from the germline V gene are SGHDN and FVKESK. Written as DNA, the CDR3 is TGTGCCAGCAGCCAATACAGGGATAATTCACCCCTCCACTTT. This gives the protein CASSQYRDNSPLHF. Complete variable domain (other parts from reference TRBV14 and TRBJ1-6): EAGVTQFPSHSVIEKGQTVTLRCDPISGHDNLYWYRRVMGKEIKFLLHFVKESKQDESGMPNNRFLAERTGGTYSTLKVQPAELEDSGVYFCASSQYRDNSPLHFGNGTRLTVT.

This clonotype was observed a handful of times. The chain has TRBV20-1 and TRBJ2-5; D is tentatively TRBD1 or TRBD2 (5 bases each). Germline V gives CDR1 DFQATT, CDR2 SNEGSKA (reference sequence). V lost 1 base and J 2 bases, leaving 14 bases between the germline ends. The CDR3 extends over 15 amino acids. CDR3 DNA sequence: TGCAGTGCTAGAGGAGGGGCGAATGGACAAGAGACCCAGTACTTC. This gives the protein CSARGGANGQETQYF.